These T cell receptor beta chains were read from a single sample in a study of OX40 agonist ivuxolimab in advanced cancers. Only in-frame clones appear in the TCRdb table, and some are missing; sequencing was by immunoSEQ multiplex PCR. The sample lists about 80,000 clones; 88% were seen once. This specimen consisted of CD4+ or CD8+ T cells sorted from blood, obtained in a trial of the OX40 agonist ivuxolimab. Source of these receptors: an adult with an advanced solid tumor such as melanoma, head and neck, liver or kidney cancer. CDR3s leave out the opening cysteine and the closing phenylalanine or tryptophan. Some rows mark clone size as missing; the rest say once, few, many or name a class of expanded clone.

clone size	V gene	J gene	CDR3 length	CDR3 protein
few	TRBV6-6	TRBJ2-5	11	ASSPQGKETQY
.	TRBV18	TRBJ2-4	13	ASSPPEGAKNIQY
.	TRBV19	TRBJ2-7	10	ASSIADAEQY
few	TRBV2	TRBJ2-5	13	ASSVSGTREETQY
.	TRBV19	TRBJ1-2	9	ASSIRDGYT
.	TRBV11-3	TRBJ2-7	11	ASSLVAGAEQY
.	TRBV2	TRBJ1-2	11	ASRDFGQGGYT
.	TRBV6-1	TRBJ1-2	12	ASSASRRNYGYT
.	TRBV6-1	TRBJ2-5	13	ASSEAGGSEETQY
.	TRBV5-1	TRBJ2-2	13	ASSLVPGQAGELF
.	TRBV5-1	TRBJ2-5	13	ASSASSGGAETQY
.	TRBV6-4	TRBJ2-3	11	ASSGGTTDTQY
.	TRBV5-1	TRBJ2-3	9	ASSQRDTQY
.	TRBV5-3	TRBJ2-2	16	ARSLGCLWGVIAGELF
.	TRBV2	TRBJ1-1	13	ASLRFLQANTEAF
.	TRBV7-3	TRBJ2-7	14	ASSPGPGDGSYEQY
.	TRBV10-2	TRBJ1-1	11	ASRSGANTEAF
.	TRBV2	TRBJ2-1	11	ASSEITYNEQF
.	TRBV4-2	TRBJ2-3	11	ASSPLGTDTQY
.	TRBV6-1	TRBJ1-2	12	ASSEAPGMGGYT
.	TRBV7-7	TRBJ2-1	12	ASSRTSVTNEQF
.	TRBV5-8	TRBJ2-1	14	ASSLGTDRRGNEQF
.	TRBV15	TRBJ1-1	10	ATSSPQGRAF
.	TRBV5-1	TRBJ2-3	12	ASSATSGTDTQY
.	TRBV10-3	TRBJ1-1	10	AISEFGMEAF
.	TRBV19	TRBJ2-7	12	ASSPRGLRDEQY
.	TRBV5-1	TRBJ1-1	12	ASSIRGLDTEAF
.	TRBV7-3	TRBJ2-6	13	ASSLTQAGANVLT
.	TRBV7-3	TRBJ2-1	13	ASKMGSGGSNEQF
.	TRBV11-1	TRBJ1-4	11	ASSYGPNEKLF
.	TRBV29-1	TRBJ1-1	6	SVGAEN
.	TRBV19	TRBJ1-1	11	ASSAAGNTEAF
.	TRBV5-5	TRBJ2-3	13	ASLDFKTSTDTQY
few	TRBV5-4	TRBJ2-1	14	ASSLPTSGGASEQF
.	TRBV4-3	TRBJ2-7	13	ASSQDGGGVYEQY
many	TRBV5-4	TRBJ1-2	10	ASSGDRRGYT